The 21 T cell receptor beta chains listed next were all sequenced from one sample in a study of shared clonotypes between healthy human individuals. Only in-frame clones appear in the TCRdb table, and some are missing; sequencing was by immunoSEQ multiplex PCR. Of 180,000 or so clones in the sample, approximately 95% were seen once. The sequencing sample was made of naive CD4+ T cells sorted from blood. Subset described: CD45RA+ positively selected. The receptors shown here come from a woman younger than 45 in good health.

This chain links TRBV14 with TRBJ1-2; D not resolved. With 2 bases removed from V and 2 bases from J, the gap between germline ends came to 6 bases. The CDR3 covers 13 residues. Germline-derived CDR1 and CDR2 are SGHDN and FVKESK. CDR3 coding DNA: TGTGCCAGCAGCCAATCAGAAAACTATGGCTACACCTTC. As protein: CASSQSENYGYTF. Together with reference TRBV14 and TRBJ1-2, the CDR3 gives the full variable domain: EAGVTQFPSHSVIEKGQTVTLRCDPISGHDNLYWYRRVMGKEIKFLLHFVKESKQDESGMPNNRFLAERTGGTYSTLKVQPAELEDSGVYFCASSQSENYGYTFGSGTRLTVV.

The V and J genes are TRBV5-4 and TRBJ2-7, with D hard to call. The CDR3 length is 11 residues. CDR1 and CDR2 from the germline V gene are SGHNT and YYREEE (reference sequence). Trimming took off 3 bases at V and 2 bases at J, with 3 bases between the two ends. Here the CDR3 reads CASSSTYEQYF. The CDR3, as DNA: TGTGCCAGCAGCTCTACCTACGAGCAGTACTTC.

J is TRBJ1-5 and V is TRBV28; D remains unclear. CDR3 length equals 12 residues. Germline-derived CDR1 and CDR2 are MDHEN and SYDVKM. V dropped 7 bases and J dropped 6 bases, with 10 bases sitting between them. Here the CDR3 reads CASNSLPQPQHF. The CDR3 coding sequence is TGTGCCAGCAATAGTCTCCCTCAGCCCCAGCATTTT.

Only one count was recorded for this clone. The V gene is TRBV6-1, the J gene TRBJ2-2, with TRBD2 matching 10 bases. The V gene's germline CDR1 is MNHNS and CDR2 SASEGT. Germline trimming cut 3 bases from V and 9 bases from J; bases unmatched to any gene: 7. This CDR3 has 15 residues. The CDR3 DNA sequence: TGTGCCAGCAGTGATTTAAGCGGGAGGGCCCGGGAGCTGTTTTTT. As protein: CASSDLSGRARELFF.

A remark on this clone: This sample includes further DNA sequences coding for the same CDR3. The V and J genes are TRBV5-1 and TRBJ1-5, with TRBD1 matching over 7 bases. After removal of 0 bases from V and 6 bases from J, the junction contained 6 bases not matched to a gene. The germline CDR1 and CDR2 sequences are SGHRS and YFSETQ. This CDR3 is 15 amino acids long. CDR3 in amino acids: CASSLGDREIQPQHF. CDR3 sequence (DNA): TGCGCCAGCAGCTTGGGAGACAGGGAGATTCAGCCCCAGCATTTT.

V usage is TRBV13 and J usage is TRBJ2-1; 13 nucleotides align to TRBD2. The V gene's germline CDR1 is PRHDT and CDR2 FYEKMQ (reference sequence). The V gene end was trimmed by 0 bases and the J gene end by 6 bases; junction bases not matched to a gene: 5. CDR3 size: 17 residues. The CDR3, as DNA: TGTGCCAGCAGCTTAGGCTGGACTAGCGGGAGAGTCAATGAGCAGTTCTTC. This codes for CASSLGWTSGRVNEQFF. Using reference TRBV13 and TRBJ2-1 for the parts outside the CDR3, the full variable domain is AAGVIQSPRHLIKEKRETATLKCYPIPRHDTVYWYQQGPGQDPQFLISFYEKMQSDKGSIPDRFSAQQFSDYHSELNMSSLELGDSALYFCASSLGWTSGRVNEQFFGPGTRLTVL.

J is TRBJ1-1 and V is TRBV25-1, with 7 nucleotides matching TRBD1. Germline CDR1 and CDR2: MGHDK and SYGVNS. Germline trimming cut 8 bases from V and 1 base from J; bases unmatched to any gene: 10. This CDR3 region has 15 residues. The CDR3, as DNA: TGTGCCAGCCGGGGGACAGTGAGAAAGAACACTGAAGCTTTCTTT. Amino acid sequence: CASRGTVRKNTEAFF.

The genes are TRBV6-5 and TRBJ2-2; D is unresolved. The CDR3 has 16 amino acids. Germline CDR1 MNHEY, CDR2 SVGAGI. V lost 0 bases, J lost 6 bases, and 14 bases lay in between. CDR3 loop: CASSYSGKSLPGELFF. The CDR3 DNA is TGTGCCAGCAGTTACTCAGGCAAAAGCCTCCCCGGGGAGCTGTTTTTT.

V and J are TRBV11-2 and TRBJ1-3, with D uncertain. V was cut by 3 bases and J by 0 bases, with 6 bases left in between. The CDR3 has 14 amino acids. Germline V gene data show CDR1 as SGHAT and CDR2 as FQNNGV. The CDR3 protein is CASSFGVSGNTIYF. The CDR3 nucleotides read TGTGCCAGCAGCTTCGGGGTCTCTGGAAACACCATATATTTT.

The chain has TRBV28 and TRBJ2-7, with unresolved D. Germline CDR1 reads MDHEN; CDR2 reads SYDVKM. The CDR3 sequence is 14 residues long. Trimming stripped 3 bases from V and 2 bases from J, with 11 bases between. The CDR3, as DNA: TGTGCCAGCAGTTTGGCGAGACCTGCCTACGAGCAGTACTTC. Residues: CASSLARPAYEQYF.

The rearrangement uses TRBV11-2 and TRBJ2-5; D is perhaps TRBD2 (7 bases). The DNA end is a closer match to TRBJ2-7, so the J assignment may be wrong. The CDR3 spans 15 residues. Per germline, CDR1 SGHAT and CDR2 FQNNGV. The CDR3 nucleotides are TGTGCCAGCGCTGGGGGGGGCGTTAGGTCCTACGAGCAGTACTTC. This encodes CASAGGGVRSYEQYF.

The chain uses TRBV2 and TRBJ2-1; perhaps D is TRBD1 or TRBD2 (5 bases each). CDR1 is SNHLY and CDR2 is FYNNEI in the germline V gene. V was cut by 3 bases and J by 7 bases, with 16 bases left in between. This CDR3 has 15 residues. In DNA, the CDR3 is TGTGCCAGCAGTGAGCTACGGGGCGCGTGGAATGAGCAGTTCTTC. As protein: CASSELRGAWNEQFF.

This rearrangement joins TRBV5-1 to TRBJ2-2; 10 bases align to TRBD2. This CDR3 spans 16 amino acids. CDR1 and CDR2 from the germline V gene are SGHRS and YFSETQ. V shed 0 bases and J 6 bases; nucleotides not matched to a gene: 5. The DNA for the CDR3 is TGCGCCAGCAGCTTGGTGGCTAGCGGGAGTCCCGGGGAGCTGTTTTTT. This gives the protein CASSLVASGSPGELFF. Full variable domain (remainder filled in from reference TRBV5-1 and TRBJ2-2): KAGVTQTPRYLIKTRGQQVTLSCSPISGHRSVSWYQQTPGQGLQFLFEYFSETQRNKGNFPGRFSGRQFSNSRSEMNVSTLELGDSALYLCASSLVASGSPGELFFGEGSRLTVL.

CDR3 amino acids: CASSQETSGRVQETQYF. CDR3 nucleotides: TGCGCCAGCAGCCAAGAGACTAGCGGGAGGGTCCAAGAGACCCAGTACTTC. The chain uses TRBV4-1 and TRBJ2-5; 14 bases agree with TRBD2. Germline-derived CDR1 and CDR2 are MGHRA and YSYEKL. Trimming cost V 0 bases and J 1 base; bases outside gene matches: 1. The CDR3 consists of 17 residues.

The chain recombines TRBV28 with TRBJ2-2; D is uncertain. V lost 8 bases and J 4 bases, leaving 11 bases between the germline ends. The length of the CDR3 is 13 residues. Germline V gives CDR1 MDHEN, CDR2 SYDVKM. The CDR3 coding sequence is TGTGCCAGCGGTCAGTGGAGCACCGGGGAGCTGTTTTTT. Amino acids: CASGQWSTGELFF.

As for this clone: Other nucleotide sequences in the sample specify the same CDR3. The chain joins TRBV28 to TRBJ2-7; D may be TRBD1 (7 bases). Per the germline V gene, CDR1 is MDHEN and CDR2 is SYDVKM. Trimming took off 5 bases at V and 1 base at J, with 15 bases between the two ends. The CDR3 is made up of 15 amino acids. The CDR3 loop is CASSGRTGLSYEQYF. CDR3 nucleotides: TGTGCCAGCAGTGGGAGGACAGGTTTATCCTACGAGCAGTACTTC.

This rearrangement joins TRBV28 to TRBJ1-5; maybe TRBD1 (5 bases). Trimming stripped 5 bases from V and 8 bases from J, with 13 bases between. This CDR3 spans 13 amino acids. CDR1 and CDR2 from the germline V gene are MDHEN and SYDVKM. The CDR3 reads CASSTPGIKPQHF. The CDR3 DNA sequence: TGTGCCAGCAGTACGCCAGGGATCAAGCCCCAGCATTTT.

The J gene is TRBJ2-1, the V gene TRBV5-1; TRBD2 aligns across 9 bases. Germline CDR1 is SGHRS and CDR2 is YFSETQ. The CDR3 is made up of 15 amino acids. Trimming at V came to 4 bases and at J to 6 bases, leaving 8 bases not matched to a gene. The CDR3 DNA follows: TGCGCCAGCAGCACTATAGCGGGAGACAGCAATGAGCAGTTCTTC. It yields the protein CASSTIAGDSNEQFF.

The rearrangement uses TRBV2 and TRBJ2-6; D remains unclear. The germline gives CDR1 SNHLY, CDR2 FYNNEI. The CDR3 is 14 amino acids. V lost 7 bases and J 2 bases, leaving 9 bases between the germline ends. The CDR3 region has the DNA TGTGCCAGCAACTCGGAGACTGGGGCCAACGTCCTGACTTTC. Encoded protein: CASNSETGANVLTF. The variable domain in full, completed from reference TRBV2 and TRBJ2-6, reads EPEVTQTPSHQVTQMGQEVILRCVPISNHLYFYWYRQILGQKVEFLVSFYNNEISEKSEIFDDQFSVERPDGSNFTLKIRSTKLEDSAMYFCASNSETGANVLTFGAGSRLTVL.

This clone was seen only once. The chain recombines TRBV15 with TRBJ1-2; possibly TRBD1 for D (5 bases). This CDR3 is 15 amino acids long. CDR1 is LNHNV and CDR2 is YYDKDF in the germline V gene (reference sequence). Trimming removed 0 bases at V and 4 bases at J, with 12 bases between. The CDR3 DNA follows: TGTGCCACCAGCAGAGAAGAGGGGCCTGTCTATGGCTACACCTTC. It codes for CATSREEGPVYGYTF. Looking up the rest from reference TRBV15 and TRBJ1-2 gives the full variable domain: DAMVIQNPRYQVTQFGKPVTLSCSQTLNHNVMYWYQQKSSQAPKLLFHYYDKDFNNEADTPDNFQSRRPNTSFCFLDIRSPGLGDTAMYLCATSREEGPVYGYTFGSGTRLTVV.

The chain combines TRBV30 with TRBJ2-2, with 13 bases matching TRBD2. V trimming: 2 bases; J trimming: 6 bases; junction bases outside the gene matches: 15. Germline values: CDR1 GTSNPN, CDR2 SVGIG (reference sequence). This CDR3 contains 19 residues. CDR3 nucleotides: TGTGCCTGGAGTCCCACCTCGGGACTAGCGGGAATATTGGCCGGGGAGCTGTTTTTT. Translating gives CAWSPTSGLAGILAGELFF.